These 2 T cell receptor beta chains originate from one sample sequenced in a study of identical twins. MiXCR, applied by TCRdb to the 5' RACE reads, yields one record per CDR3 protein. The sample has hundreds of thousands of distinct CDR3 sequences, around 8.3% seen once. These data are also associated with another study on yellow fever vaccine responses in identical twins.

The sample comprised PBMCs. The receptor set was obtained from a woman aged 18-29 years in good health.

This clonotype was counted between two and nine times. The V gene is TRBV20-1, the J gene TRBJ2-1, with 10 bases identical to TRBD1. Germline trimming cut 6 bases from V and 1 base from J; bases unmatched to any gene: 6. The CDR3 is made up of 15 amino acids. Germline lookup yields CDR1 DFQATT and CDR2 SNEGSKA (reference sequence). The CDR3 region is CSAREDRGSYNEQFF. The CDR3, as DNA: TGCAGTGCCAGGGAGGACAGGGGGTCCTACAATGAGCAGTTCTTC.

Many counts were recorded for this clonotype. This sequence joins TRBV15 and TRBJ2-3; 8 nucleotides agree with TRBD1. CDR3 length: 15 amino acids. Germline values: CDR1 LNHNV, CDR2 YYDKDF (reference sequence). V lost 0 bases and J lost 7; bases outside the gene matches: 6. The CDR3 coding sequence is TGTGCCACCAGCAGAGATAGGACAGGGCGAAATACGCAGTATTTT. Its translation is CATSRDRTGRNTQYF. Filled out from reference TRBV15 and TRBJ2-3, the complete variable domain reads DAMVIQNPRYQVTQFGKPVTLSCSQTLNHNVMYWYQQKSSQAPKLLFHYYDKDFNNEADTPDNFQSRRPNTSFCFLDIRSPGLGDTAMYLCATSRDRTGRNTQYFGPGTRLTVL.